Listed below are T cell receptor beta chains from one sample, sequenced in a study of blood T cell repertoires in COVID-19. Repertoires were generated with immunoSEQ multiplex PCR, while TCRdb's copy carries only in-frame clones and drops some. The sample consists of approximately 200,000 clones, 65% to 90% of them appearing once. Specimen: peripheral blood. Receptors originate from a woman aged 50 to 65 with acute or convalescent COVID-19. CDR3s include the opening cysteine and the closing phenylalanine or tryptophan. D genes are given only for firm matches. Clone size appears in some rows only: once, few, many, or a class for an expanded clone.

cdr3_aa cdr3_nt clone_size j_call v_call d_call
CASSLEAGGYYTGELFF TGTGCCAGCAGCTTAGAAGCGGGGGGGTACTACACCGGGGAGCTGTTTTTT . TRBJ2-2 TRBV11-2 TRBD2
CASSRYSGRGSYEQYF TGTGCCAGCAGCCGGTATAGCGGGAGGGGCTCCTACGAGCAGTACTTC . TRBJ2-7 TRBV28 TRBD2
CASTGTGPQPQHF TGTGCCAGTACCGGGACAGGGCCGCAGCCCCAGCATTTT . TRBJ1-5 TRBV19 TRBD1
CSATYQETQYF TGCAGCGCAACATACCAAGAGACCCAGTACTTC . TRBJ2-5 TRBV29-1 .
CASSVRAAHSTDTQYF TGTGCCAGCAGCGTCCGAGCTGCCCATAGCACAGATACGCAGTATTTT . TRBJ2-3 TRBV9 .
CASSPGQDVGKLFF TGCGCCAGCAGCCCTGGACAGGACGTCGGAAAACTGTTTTTT . TRBJ1-4 TRBV5-1 TRBD1
CASRLAGRYEQYF TGTGCCTCCCGACTAGCGGGCCGCTACGAGCAGTACTTC . TRBJ2-7 TRBV30 TRBD2
CAWSGTSGSWDTQYF TGTGCCTGGAGTGGGACTAGCGGGAGCTGGGATACGCAGTATTTT . TRBJ2-3 TRBV30 TRBD2
CASRGPRDSDIQYF TGTGCCAGCAGGGGTCCACGGGACAGCGACATTCAGTACTTC . TRBJ2-4 TRBV28 TRBD1
CASSPRTVGSRQPQHF TGTGCCAGTAGTCCTAGGACGGTGGGGAGTCGGCAGCCCCAGCATTTT . TRBJ1-5 TRBV19 .
CASTVPDRGVHTEAFF TGTGCCAGCACCGTCCCGGACAGGGGGGTACACACTGAAGCTTTCTTT . TRBJ1-1 TRBV7-9 TRBD1
CASSFLAGADNEQFF TGCGCCAGCAGCTTCCTAGCGGGAGCGGACAATGAGCAGTTCTTC . TRBJ2-1 TRBV5-1 TRBD2
CASSRLPQLGYTF TGTGCCAGCAGCCGCCTCCCGCAACTAGGCTACACCTTC . TRBJ1-2 TRBV7-9 .
CASSPGAGVADTQYF TGTGCCAGCAGCCCTGGGGCGGGGGTCGCAGATACGCAGTATTTT . TRBJ2-3 TRBV7-3 TRBD2
CASSPRGFEVNEQFF TGTGCCAGCTCACCTCGAGGGTTTGAGGTAAATGAGCAGTTCTTC . TRBJ2-1 TRBV18 .
CASSLDRVGEQFF TGTGCCAGCAGCTTGGACAGGGTGGGTGAGCAGTTCTTC . TRBJ2-1 TRBV2 TRBD1
CASSPQGVFSNEQFF TGTGCCAGCAGCCCTCAGGGGGTTTTTTCAAATGAGCAGTTCTTC . TRBJ2-1 TRBV4-2 TRBD1
CANSDSGRQPQHF TGTGCCAACTCCGACAGTGGAAGGCAGCCCCAGCATTTT . TRBJ1-5 TRBV6-5 .
CASSLGGLAKNIQYF TGTGCCAGCAGCTTAGGCGGCCTAGCCAAAAACATTCAGTACTTC . TRBJ2-4 TRBV7-9 .
CAWSGDGTNSPLHF TGTGCCTGGAGCGGAGACGGCACTAATTCACCCCTCCACTTT . TRBJ1-6 TRBV30 .
CASSLEAGGELFF TGTGCCAGCAGCTTGGAGGCGGGCGGGGAGCTGTTTTTT . TRBJ2-2 TRBV5-5 .
CASSQAGAGPYNEQFF TGTGCCAGCAGCCAAGCCGGGGCGGGGCCCTACAATGAGCAGTTCTTC . TRBJ2-1 TRBV3-1/TRBV3-2 .
CASSFFGGPNTGELFF TGTGCCAGCAGCTTCTTCGGCGGGCCGAACACCGGGGAGCTGTTTTTT . TRBJ2-2 TRBV11-3 .
CASSQDRTEAFF TGCGCCAGCAGCCAAGACCGGACTGAAGCTTTCTTT . TRBJ1-1 TRBV4-3 .
CASSAYNALGLGGWRGSYEQYF TGTGCCAGCAGTGCCTATAATGCCCTGGGGTTAGGTGGATGGCGGGGTTCCTACGAGCAGTACTTC . TRBJ2-7 TRBV28 .
CASNRDRAGGYTF TGTGCCAGCAACCGGGACAGGGCCGGCGGCTACACCTTC . TRBJ1-2 TRBV6-6 TRBD1
CASSVSGDYGYTF TGTGCCAGCAGCGTATCGGGGGACTATGGCTACACCTTC . TRBJ1-2 TRBV9 .
CASSPGLADTGELFF TGTGCCAGCTCACCGGGACTAGCGGACACCGGGGAGCTGTTTTTT . TRBJ2-2 TRBV18 TRBD2
CASSYPDSMNTEAFF TGTGCCAGCAGTTACCCTGACAGCATGAACACTGAAGCTTTCTTT . TRBJ1-1 TRBV6-5 .
CATGQGTNTGELFF TGTGCCACGGGACAGGGGACGAACACCGGGGAGCTGTTTTTT . TRBJ2-2 TRBV2 TRBD1
CASSEYDDTYEQYF TGTGCCAGCAGTGAATACGACGACACTTACGAGCAGTACTTC once TRBJ2-7 TRBV25-1 .
CASSRGQGLRETQYF TGTGCCAGCAGCCGCGGACAGGGGTTGCGAGAGACCCAGTACTTC . TRBJ2-5 TRBV14 TRBD1
CASSLVLAGGDYNEQFF TGCGCCAGCAGCTTGGTTCTAGCGGGGGGAGACTACAATGAGCAGTTCTTC few TRBJ2-1 TRBV5-1 TRBD2
CASSSQYEQYF TGTGCCAGCAGCTCTCAGTACGAGCAGTACTTC . TRBJ2-7 TRBV7-9 .
CARSAYSSGANVLTF TGTGCCAGAAGCGCCTACAGCTCTGGGGCCAACGTCCTGACTTTC . TRBJ2-6 TRBV7-5 .
CASSSRVKGNNEQFF TGTGCCAGCAGTTCCAGGGTGAAGGGAAACAATGAGCAGTTCTTC . TRBJ2-1 TRBV28 .
CASSLVGAETQYF TGCGCCAGCAGCTTGGTTGGGGCGGAGACCCAGTACTTC . TRBJ2-5 TRBV5-1 .
CASREGNSGNTIYF TGTGCCAGCAGAGAGGGAAACTCTGGAAACACCATATATTTT . TRBJ1-3 TRBV25-1 .
CASSDFLGGPQHF TGTGCCAGCAGCGATTTTTTGGGGGGGCCCCAGCATTTT . TRBJ1-5 TRBV6-4 .
CASSLGAGNSDTQYF TGTGCCAGCAGCTTAGGAGCGGGGAATTCAGATACGCAGTATTTT . TRBJ2-3 TRBV11-2 TRBD2
CASSQDRSGGYNEQFF TGTGCCAGCAGCCAAGATCGGAGCGGCGGGTACAATGAGCAGTTCTTC . TRBJ2-1 TRBV4-2 .
CASSLDRLGDTDTQYF TGTGCCAGCAGCTTAGATAGACTCGGGGACACAGATACGCAGTATTTT . TRBJ2-3 TRBV7-2 .
CASNRGYRELFF TGTGCCAGCAACAGGGGATATAGGGAGCTGTTTTTT . TRBJ2-2 TRBV6-5 TRBD1
CASIGPQGAGETQYF TGTGCCAGCATCGGACCGCAGGGGGCGGGGGAGACCCAGTACTTC . TRBJ2-5 TRBV5-5 TRBD1
CASSLRLGEGAYEQYF TGTGCCAGCAGCTTAAGGCTGGGGGAGGGGGCCTACGAGCAGTACTTC . TRBJ2-7 TRBV7-2 .
CASSRLAGENNEQFF TGCGCCAGCAGCCGCCTTGCCGGGGAAAATAATGAGCAGTTCTTC . TRBJ2-1 TRBV4-3 .